This record looks at one T cell receptor beta chain sequence and its context. The antigen is undetermined. cDNA molecules carried unique molecular identifiers, and template switching added a universal primer site. Using its own MiXCR run on the 5' RACE reads, TCRdb lists one record per CDR3 protein. The sample contains 500,000 or so distinct CDR3 sequences, roughly an eighth of which appear only once. The data derive from a study of identical twins. The CDR3 is 14 amino acids. The V end lost 1 base, the J end lost 2 bases, and 8 bases lay between the germline ends. The germline gives CDR1 SEHNR, CDR2 FQNEAQ (reference sequence). General study results and limits: For monozygotic twins, models underestimated out-of-frame TCR alpha sharing. An excess of low generation probability was shown by twin-shared out-of-frame alpha sequences.

Separately, the same data were catalogued under a study of yellow fever vaccine responses in identical twins.

Sequencing used CD4+ T cells sorted from blood. This TCR was sampled from a woman aged 18-29 years in good health. The chain employs TRBV7-9 and TRBJ1-2; D remains unclear. In DNA, the CDR3 is TGTGCCAGCAGCTTAGAGAGCGTAAACTATGGCTACACCTTC. Protein product: CASSLESVNYGYTF.